This T cell receptor (beta chain) is drawn from a study of blood T cell repertoires in COVID-19. As for the study in general: The United States, Italy and Spain were the sources of the acute and convalescent COVID-19 samples. Nucleic acid was either cDNA or gDNA, and it came from T cells, B-cell-depleted T cells, or PBMCs.

The CDR3 has 15 residues. V lost 5 bases, J lost 0 bases, and 5 bases stayed unmatched. Germline V CDR1 and CDR2: MDHEN, SYDVKM. Original methodology: Researchers report that nucleated cell counts were estimated from reference gene primer amplification. TCRdb's table, derived via immunoSEQ multiplex PCR, lists solely in-frame clones and lacks some. D and trimming come from the DNA, and the V and J calls and clone size come from that table. This sample has around 190,000 clones, with roughly nine tenths found just once. This TCR was recovered from a man between 18 and 35 years old who had recovered from COVID-19. This chain joins TRBV28 and TRBJ1-1; 8 nucleotides align to TRBD1. Sequenced input: peripheral blood. Here the CDR3 DNA reads TGTGCCAGCAGTCCCCGGACAGGGCTGAACACTGAAGCTTTCTTT. Amino acid sequence: CASSPRTGLNTEAFF.